This TCR beta chain was profiled in a study of T cells in localized non-small cell lung cancer. Looked up from germline, CDR1 is SGHRS and CDR2 is YFSETQ. CDR3 size: 14 residues. Trimming removed 0 bases from V and 3 bases from J, with 8 bases in between. General study findings and limits: A median about 50 of the top 100 tumor clones appeared in adjacent lung. Elevated blood T cell density was associated with longer overall survival. Without multi-region sequencing, intratumor heterogeneity could not be excluded. Exceeding tumor, uninvolved adjacent lung had the highest T cell clonality.

Details on this clone: Antigen specificity is unknown.

Here immunoSEQ multiplex PCR was the method, and the copy in TCRdb shows in-frame clones only, minus some. The table includes 2,000 to 2,500 clones, around 23% detected once. The clonotype was recovered from a man aged 35 to 70 with stage III lung adenocarcinoma. Sequenced material: lung tumor tissue, taken before any cancer treatment. The J gene is TRBJ2-3, the V gene TRBV5-1, with D perhaps matching TRBD2 (6 bases). CDR3 sequence (DNA): TGCGCCAGCAGCTTGGTCGCGGGAACAGATACGCAGTATTTT. It codes for CASSLVAGTDTQYF.